The present entry profiles one T cell receptor beta chain with its context. CDR3 length: 14 residues. V was shortened by 0 bases and J by 0 bases, with 5 bases between the two germline ends. Germline V lookup: CDR1 SEHNR, CDR2 FQNEAQ (reference sequence). The data were obtained in a study of OX40 agonist ivuxolimab in advanced cancers. For the study at large: Eligibility rules accepted prior anti-PD-1, anti-PD-L1 or anti-CTLA-4 therapy, and around 38% had some.

Clones were sequenced by immunoSEQ multiplex PCR, and TCRdb holds only the in-frame ones, with some missing. The sample lists under 100,000 clones, 70% to 85% occurring once. Prior autoimmune disease or systemic immunosuppression barred patients. The sequencing here drew on CD4+ or CD8+ T cells sorted from blood, taken in a trial of the OX40 agonist ivuxolimab. The chain links TRBV7-9 to TRBJ2-5; D not resolved. The sequence derives from an adult with an advanced solid tumor such as melanoma, head and neck, liver or kidney cancer. CDR3 nucleotides: TGTGCCAGCAGCTTAGCGGAGTACCAAGAGACCCAGTACTTC. It translates to CASSLAEYQETQYF.